Listed here are 10 T cell receptor beta chains from one sample, sequenced in a study of T cell repertoires in cytomegalovirus infection. TCRdb processed the reads anew with MiXCR; each CDR3 protein has one entry. This sample yields 230,000 or so distinct CDR3 sequences, of which approximately 15% are seen a single time; around half belongs to the top ten. The sequenced sample was CD8+ T cells from PBMCs. The origin of the receptors is a human donor in good health (CMV status not recorded). Some clones in this sample may be carry-over from other donors' samples.

This clonotype was seen only a few times. V usage is TRBV20-1 and J usage is TRBJ2-5, with 7 nucleotides matching TRBD2. This CDR3 contains 12 residues. After removal of 5 bases from V and 2 bases from J, the junction contained 2 bases not matched to a gene. Germline CDR1 is DFQATT and CDR2 is SNEGSKA (reference sequence). CDR3 bases: TGCAGTGCTCGGACTAGGCAAGAGACCCAGTACTTC. Translating gives CSARTRQETQYF.

V gene TRBV29-1 combines with J gene TRBJ2-7, with D perhaps TRBD2 (5 bases). V was cut by 3 bases and J by 2 bases, with 11 bases left in between. The CDR3 runs to 13 residues. The germline V gene encodes CDR1 SQVTM and CDR2 ANQGSEA. CDR3 nucleotide sequence: TGCAGCGTTGAGGTGAGAGGGCCCTACGAGCAGTACTTC. It encodes CSVEVRGPYEQYF.

This clonotype was recorded at least ten times. The chain carries TRBV7-2 and TRBJ2-1; 8 bases are shared with TRBD2. This CDR3 spans 16 amino acids. After removal of 3 bases from V and 2 bases from J, the junction contained 6 bases not matched to a gene. Germline V gene sequence: CDR1 SGHTA, CDR2 FQGNSA. CDR3 loop: CASSFEIAGPYNEQFF. The CDR3 DNA reads as TGTGCCAGCAGCTTCGAGATAGCGGGACCCTACAATGAGCAGTTCTTC. Supplemented by reference TRBV7-2 and TRBJ2-1, the full variable domain reads GAGVSQSPSNKVTEKGKDVELRCDPISGHTALYWYRQSLGQGLEFLIYFQGNSAPDKSGLPSDRFSAERTGGSVSTLTIQRTQQEDSAVYLCASSFEIAGPYNEQFFGPGTRLTVL.

This clonotype has more than one count but fewer than ten. The chain links TRBV4-1 to TRBJ2-3; 7 bases are a match to TRBD1. The CDR3 runs 15 residues. The V and J ends lost 5 bases and 4 bases, in that order; junction bases with no gene match: 9. Germline lookup yields CDR1 MGHRA and CDR2 YSYEKL. CDR3 nucleotides: TGCGCCAGCAGCTATTCAGGGGGAATTTCAGATACGCAGTATTTT. Amino acid sequence: CASSYSGGISDTQYF.

This clonotype was recorded at least ten times. This chain links TRBV12-3 or TRBV12-4 with TRBJ1-2, with TRBD1 as a possible D gene (5 bases). The V and J ends lost 6 bases and 4 bases respectively, with 18 bases between them. This CDR3 has 15 amino acids. The CDR3 coding sequence is TGTGCCAGCAGACCAGACCAAGGGGTGGTCTATGGCTACACCTTC. It encodes CASRPDQGVVYGYTF.

This clonotype was counted ten times or more. The chain has TRBV7-8 and TRBJ2-7; 10 nucleotides align to TRBD1. V dropped 0 bases and J dropped 2; count of bases not matched to a gene: 1. The germline gives CDR1 SGHVS, CDR2 FQNEAQ. This CDR3 spans 15 amino acids. CDR3 sequence (DNA): TGTGCCAGCAGCTTAGCGGGGACAGGGGCCTACGAGCAGTACTTC. It translates to CASSLAGTGAYEQYF.

The gene calls are TRBV20-1 and TRBJ2-4, with D possibly being TRBD1 (6 bases). Trimming stripped 1 base from V and 5 bases from J, with 15 bases between. The CDR3 consists of 15 residues. The V gene's germline CDR1 is DFQATT and CDR2 SNEGSKA (reference sequence). This CDR3 is CSARGWDPGENIQYF. The CDR3, as DNA: TGCAGTGCTAGAGGGTGGGACCCAGGGGAAAACATTCAGTACTTC.

In this sample, this clonotype turned up many times. The gene calls are TRBV11-2 and TRBJ2-7; D ambiguous. There are 13 residues in the CDR3. Per the germline V gene, CDR1 is SGHAT and CDR2 is FQNNGV. Trimming cost V 1 base and J 4 bases, with 8 bases left between them. CDR3 amino acids: CASSLVLEYEQYF. The CDR3 coding sequence is TGTGCCAGCAGCTTAGTTCTGGAGTACGAGCAGTACTTC.

In its sample, this clonotype was seen a few times. The chain links TRBV6-6 to TRBJ2-6, with D tentatively TRBD2 (5 bases). The CDR3 consists of 14 residues. Trimming took off 7 bases at V and 6 bases at J, with 13 bases between the two ends. Germline values: CDR1 MNHNY, CDR2 SVGAGI (reference sequence). The CDR3 protein is CASKPDYEANVLTF. The CDR3 coding sequence is TGTGCCAGCAAACCCGACTACGAGGCCAACGTCCTGACTTTC.

Ten or more counts support this clonotype. The chain employs TRBV7-2 and TRBJ1-1, with D possibly TRBD1 on 6 matching bases. V shed 3 bases and J shed 10 bases, with 21 bases lying between them. Germline CDR1 SGHTA, CDR2 FQGNSA. The CDR3 runs to 15 residues. CDR3 region: CASSLGTGFRPAAFF. The CDR3 nucleotides are TGTGCCAGCAGCTTGGGAACAGGGTTTCGCCCTGCAGCTTTCTTT.